What follows are 19 T cell receptor beta chains derived from one specimen sequenced in a study of cytomegalovirus exposure and HLA in healthy donors. The study ran its PCR with 60 Vbeta and 13 Jbeta primers. Produced via immunoSEQ multiplex PCR; TCRdb's table is partial and in-frame only. The table includes about 130,000 clones, roughly 78% detected once. Sequenced sample: PBMCs. These TCRs come from a man aged 25-45 years in good health and CMV-seropositive.

The chain combines TRBV5-5 with TRBJ2-5, with 9 bases lining up with TRBD2. The CDR3 totals 16 residues. After removal of 3 bases from V and 5 bases from J, the junction contained 11 bases not matched to a gene. The germline V gene encodes CDR1 SGHKS and CDR2 YYEKEE (reference sequence). CDR3 amino acids: CASSYQTGTSSETQYF. CDR3 DNA: TGTGCCAGCAGCTACCAAACCGGGACTAGCAGCGAGACCCAGTACTTC.

Note on this clone: The junction departs from germline at one end; a sequencing error may be responsible. This chain links TRBV7-7 with TRBJ2-7, with TRBD1 matching 11 bases. The germline V gene has CDR1 SSHAT and CDR2 FNYEAQ (reference sequence). CDR3 length equals 15 residues. CDR3 loop: CASSHGTGGAYEQYF. DNA for the CDR3: TGTGCTAGCAGCCATGGGACAGGGGGGGCCTACGAGCAGTACTTC.

The CDR3 DNA sequence: TGTGCCAGCAGCCAAACAGACAGCGCCTTTGGCTATGGCTACACCTTC. Protein product: CASSQTDSAFGYGYTF. This chain uses TRBV7-2 with TRBJ1-2, with D possibly TRBD1 on 5 matching bases. This CDR3 region has 16 residues. Germline CDR1 SGHTA, CDR2 FQGNSA. V dropped 5 bases and J dropped 4 bases, with 20 bases sitting between them.

This chain joins TRBV7-2 and TRBJ2-7, with D perhaps TRBD2 (6 bases). Germline lookup yields CDR1 SGHTA and CDR2 FQGNSA. This CDR3 is 16 amino acids long. The ends were cut back, 2 bases at V and 0 bases at J, with 14 bases in the middle. CDR3 loop: CASSLFAGTPSYEQYF. The CDR3 region has the DNA TGTGCCAGCAGCTTATTCGCGGGAACACCCTCCTACGAGCAGTACTTC.

The rearrangement joins TRBV19 to TRBJ2-2; D call uncertain. The germline CDR1 and CDR2 sequences are LNHDA and SQIVND (reference sequence). The CDR3 sequence is 13 residues long. V lost 2 bases and J 7 bases, leaving 8 bases between the germline ends. In DNA, the CDR3 is TGTGCCAGTAGTATAAACTCCCACGGGGAGCTGTTTTTT. The encoded protein is CASSINSHGELFF.

This chain joins TRBV18 and TRBJ1-1, with a possible D match to TRBD1 (6 bases). Trimming shortened V by 6 bases and J by 2 bases, and 16 bases separated the two germline ends. The CDR3 is 15 residues long. The germline V gene encodes CDR1 KGHSH and CDR2 LQKENI. As DNA, the CDR3 is TGTGCCAGCTCCCCCAACGGGGGGGGCAACACTGAAGCTTTCTTT. Translating gives CASSPNGGGNTEAFF.

This chain links TRBV4-3 with TRBJ2-1, with D perhaps matching TRBD1 (5 bases). Between the trimmed V and J ends, which lost 0 bases and 4 bases, there was a span of 19 bases. The CDR3 contains 18 residues. Germline CDR1 LGHNA, CDR2 YSLEER. This CDR3 reads CASSQDNLGRVLYNEQFF. The CDR3 nucleotides read TGCGCCAGCAGCCAAGATAACCTCGGCAGGGTTCTTTACAATGAGCAGTTCTTC.

CDR3 in DNA: TGCGCCAGCAGCTTGGATACGTCAGGTGGGCTCGAGCAGTACTTC. Protein: CASSLDTSGGLEQYF. The chain links TRBV5-1 to TRBJ2-7; no firm D call. The ends were cut back, 0 bases at V and 6 bases at J, with 16 bases in the middle. Germline V lookup: CDR1 SGHRS, CDR2 YFSETQ. CDR3 length: 15 residues.

This chain joins TRBV15 and TRBJ1-4; D remains unclear. The germline gives CDR1 LNHNV, CDR2 YYDKDF (reference sequence). Trimming shortened V by 1 base and J by 8 bases, and 14 bases separated the two germline ends. This CDR3 contains 15 residues. In DNA, the CDR3 is TGTGCCACCAGCAGAGTGGGGAGGATGGGAGAAAAACTGTTTTTT. Translation: CATSRVGRMGEKLFF.

The CDR3 here is CASSLGGASYGYTF. The CDR3 DNA is TGTGCCAGCAGCTTAGGTGGGGCGAGCTATGGCTACACCTTC. The gene calls are TRBV7-8 and TRBJ1-2; D is perhaps TRBD1 (5 bases). This CDR3 region has 14 residues. The V end lost 1 base, the J end lost 4 bases, and 10 bases lay between the germline ends. The germline V gene has CDR1 SGHVS and CDR2 FQNEAQ.

The chain uses TRBV18 and TRBJ1-5; 7 bases map to TRBD1. This CDR3 region has 15 residues. The V segment lost 5 bases and the J segment 3 bases; nucleotides outside the gene matches: 7. The germline CDR1 and CDR2 sequences are KGHSH and LQKENI. In DNA form, the CDR3 reads TGTGCCAGCTCATCAGACAGGGCAGTCAATCAGCCCCAGCATTTT. Translation gives CASSSDRAVNQPQHF.

This clone was seen more than once but under ten times. The CDR3 nucleotides read TGTGCCAGCATCCGACAAGGCGACACTGAAGCTTTCTTT. This codes for CASIRQGDTEAFF. The chain links TRBV6-5 to TRBJ1-1; unclear D gene. V lost 7 bases and J 3 bases, leaving 12 bases between the germline ends. Germline V gene data show CDR1 as MNHEY and CDR2 as SVGAGI. The CDR3 covers 13 residues.

This chain joins TRBV6-1 and TRBJ2-5; D unresolved. Germline CDR1 reads MNHNS; CDR2 reads SASEGT. Trimming took 0 bases from V and 7 from J, leaving 12 bases between them. The CDR3 has 14 residues. The CDR3 region is CASSEAQSLGTQYF. The CDR3 coding sequence is TGTGCCAGCAGTGAAGCGCAGTCCCTTGGGACCCAGTACTTC.

This sequence joins TRBV28 and TRBJ2-3, with TRBD1 matching 10 bases. V lost 4 bases, J lost 6 bases, and 10 bases stayed unmatched. This CDR3 has 16 amino acids. Germline V lookup: CDR1 MDHEN, CDR2 SYDVKM. Here the CDR3 DNA reads TGTGCCAGCAGTTCTACCGGGACAGGGGTTGGGGATACGCAGTATTTT. Translation gives CASSSTGTGVGDTQYF.

The V and J genes are TRBV30 and TRBJ2-7; 15 bases fit TRBD2. The CDR3 runs 15 residues. The germline V gene has CDR1 GTSNPN and CDR2 SVGIG (reference sequence). J gave up 3 bases and V 4 bases, and 4 bases lay outside the gene matches. CDR3: CAWTPGLAGGYEQYF. The DNA for the CDR3 is TGTGCCTGGACCCCGGGACTAGCGGGAGGCTACGAGCAGTACTTC. The full variable domain, in which reference TRBV30 and TRBJ2-7 provide the parts outside the CDR3, is SQTIHQWPATLVQPVGSPLSLECTVEGTSNPNLYWYRQAAGRGLQLLFYSVGIGQISSEVPQNLSASRPQDRQFILSSKKLLLSDSGFYLCAWTPGLAGGYEQYFGPGTRLTVT.

This chain connects TRBV4-1 to TRBJ2-7; D might be TRBD1 (6 bases). Germline lookup yields CDR1 MGHRA and CDR2 YSYEKL. The CDR3 is 16 residues long. The V gene lost 1 base and the J gene lost 7 bases, with 20 bases spanning the gap. For the CDR3, the DNA is TGCGCCAGCAGCCAAGTGGGCAGGGGCTACTCGCGGGAGCAGTACTTC. This codes for CASSQVGRGYSREQYF.

The chain recombines TRBV29-1 with TRBJ1-1, with D perhaps TRBD1 (5 bases). Looked up from germline, CDR1 is SQVTM and CDR2 is ANQGSEA. Trimming stripped 7 bases from V and 0 bases from J, with 12 bases between. The CDR3 length is 13 residues. The CDR3 DNA reads TGCAGCGGATCAGGGTTAATGAACACTGAAGCTTTCTTT. This translates into CSGSGLMNTEAFF.

This chain uses TRBV27 with TRBJ1-1; 7 bases map to TRBD1. Trimming removed 5 bases from V and 5 bases from J; junction bases left unmatched: 11. This CDR3 region has 15 residues. From germline, CDR1 is MNHEY and CDR2 SMNVEV (reference sequence). CDR3 nucleotides: TGTGCCAGCAGTACACCGAGGGGGCTAAGGACTGAAGCTTTCTTT. It yields the protein CASSTPRGLRTEAFF.

The V gene is TRBV7-9, the J gene TRBJ1-4, with 9 bases aligning to TRBD1. Germline V gene sequence: CDR1 SEHNR, CDR2 FQNEAQ (reference sequence). Trimming at V came to 5 bases and at J to 7 bases, leaving 8 bases not matched to a gene. The CDR3 sequence is 15 residues long. The CDR3 protein is CASSPLGTGSEKLFF. The CDR3 nucleotides read TGTGCCAGCAGCCCACTGGGGACAGGGAGTGAAAAACTGTTTTTT.